This T cell receptor beta chain was documented in a study of T cell responses to AZD1222 COVID-19 vaccine. Here immunoSEQ multiplex PCR was the method, and the copy in TCRdb shows in-frame clones only, minus some. The sample holds 90,000 to 130,000 clones, around 82% seen once. Germline-derived CDR1 and CDR2 are KGHSY and FQNENV. With 4 bases clipped from V and 6 bases from J, the junction kept 2 bases outside the gene matches. The CDR3 is made up of 13 amino acids. Sequencing used peripheral blood, obtained on day 0 of AZD1222 vaccination. The source is an adult in good health. The chain is built from TRBV16 and TRBJ1-5; 8 bases are shared with TRBD1. The CDR3 nucleotides are TGTGCCAGCAGCCCGGACAGGGTTCAGCCCCAGCATTTT. Its protein product is CASSPDRVQPQHF.